This T cell receptor beta chain was found in a study of PD-1 blockade in classical Hodgkin lymphoma. As for the study in general: Intravenous infusions of nivolumab 3 mg/kg reached patients every 2 weeks. Study results and caveats: Individuals initiating nivolumab under 1 year after ASCT were excluded.

Indicated time point: cycle 4 day 1 (C4D1), after less than seven weeks of nivolumab. Exposure to brentuximab vedotin varied, and each patient had relapsed following autologous stem cell transplantation. Assay: immunoSEQ multiplex PCR; the TCRdb copy retains only in-frame clones and omits some. The sample carries over 85,000 clones, 75% to 95% recorded once. Germline V gene lookup returns CDR1 MNHEY and CDR2 SMNVEV (reference sequence). V lost 5 bases and J lost 4; bases outside the gene matches: 11. The CDR3 runs 15 residues. Of note for this clone: What it recognizes is unknown.

The chain carries TRBV27 and TRBJ2-7, with 7 bases fitting TRBD1. This TCR was recovered from a human donor with classical Hodgkin lymphoma. This specimen consisted of peripheral blood mononuclear cells (PBMCs), obtained before the fourth cycle of nivolumab. The CDR3, as DNA: TGTGCCAGCAGTCCTCTCCCGGGACAGAAATACGAGCAGTACTTC. Translating it yields CASSPLPGQKYEQYF.